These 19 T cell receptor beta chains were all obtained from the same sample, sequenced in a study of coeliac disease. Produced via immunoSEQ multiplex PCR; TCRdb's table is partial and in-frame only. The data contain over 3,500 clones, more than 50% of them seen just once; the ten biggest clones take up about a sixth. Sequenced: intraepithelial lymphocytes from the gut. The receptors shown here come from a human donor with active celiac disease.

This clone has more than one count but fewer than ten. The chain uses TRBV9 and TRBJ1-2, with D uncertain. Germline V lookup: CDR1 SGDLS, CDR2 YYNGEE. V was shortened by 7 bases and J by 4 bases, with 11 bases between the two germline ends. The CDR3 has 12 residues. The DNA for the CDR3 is TGTGCCAGCTCCGAGGGCAGCTATGGCTACACCTTC. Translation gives CASSEGSYGYTF.

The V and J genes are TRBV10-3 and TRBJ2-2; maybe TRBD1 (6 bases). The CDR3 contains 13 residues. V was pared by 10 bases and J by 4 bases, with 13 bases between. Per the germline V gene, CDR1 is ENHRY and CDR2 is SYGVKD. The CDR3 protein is CASNEGGTGELFF. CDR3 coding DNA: TGTGCCAGCAATGAAGGGGGCACCGGGGAGCTGTTTTTT.

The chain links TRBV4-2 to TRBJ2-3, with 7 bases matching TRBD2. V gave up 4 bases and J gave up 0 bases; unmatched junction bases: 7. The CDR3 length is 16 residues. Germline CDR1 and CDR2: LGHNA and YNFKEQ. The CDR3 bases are TGTGCCAGCAGCCCTCATCTAGCGGATAGCACAGATACGCAGTATTTT. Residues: CASSPHLADSTDTQYF.

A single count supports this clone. The DNA for the CDR3 is TGTGCCAGCAGTTCTCAGGGGATCTATGGCTACACCTTC. As protein: CASSSQGIYGYTF. The chain employs TRBV7-9 and TRBJ1-2; D is possibly TRBD1 (6 bases). The CDR3 has 13 amino acids. V was clipped by 6 bases and J by 4 bases, with 12 bases between them. Germline CDR1 and CDR2: SEHNR and FQNEAQ (reference sequence).

The CDR3 nucleotides are TGTGCCAGTAGTCCGCGGACAGGGTCGAGAAACACCATATATTTT. Amino acid sequence: CASSPRTGSRNTIYF. The genes are TRBV19 and TRBJ1-3, with 8 bases identical to TRBD1. V was clipped by 5 bases and J by 5 bases; unmatched bases: 8. The CDR3 contains 15 residues. The germline V gene encodes CDR1 LNHDA and CDR2 SQIVND (reference sequence).

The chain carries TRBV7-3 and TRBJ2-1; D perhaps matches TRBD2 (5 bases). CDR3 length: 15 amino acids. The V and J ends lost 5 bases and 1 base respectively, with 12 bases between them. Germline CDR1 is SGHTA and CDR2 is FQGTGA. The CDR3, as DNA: TGTGCCAGCAGCAAACTAGGGTCTTCCTACAATGAGCAGTTCTTC. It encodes CASSKLGSSYNEQFF.

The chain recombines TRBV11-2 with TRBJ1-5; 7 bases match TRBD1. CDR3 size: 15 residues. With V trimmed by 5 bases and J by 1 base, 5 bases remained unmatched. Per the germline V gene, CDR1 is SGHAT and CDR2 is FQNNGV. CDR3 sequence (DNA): TGTGCCAGCAGCATAACAGGGGTGAGCAATCAGCCCCAGCATTTT. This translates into CASSITGVSNQPQHF.

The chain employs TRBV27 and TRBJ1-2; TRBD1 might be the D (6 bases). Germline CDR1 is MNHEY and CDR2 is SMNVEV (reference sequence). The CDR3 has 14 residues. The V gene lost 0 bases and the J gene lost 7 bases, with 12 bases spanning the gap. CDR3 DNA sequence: TGTGCCAGCAGTTTATCTAAGGGCAGGGGTGGCTACACCTTC. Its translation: CASSLSKGRGGYTF.

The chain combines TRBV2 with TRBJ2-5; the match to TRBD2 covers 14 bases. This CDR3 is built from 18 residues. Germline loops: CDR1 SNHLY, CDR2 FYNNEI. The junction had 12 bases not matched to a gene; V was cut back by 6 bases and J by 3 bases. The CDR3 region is CASRGLAGEPLVEETQYF. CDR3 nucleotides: TGTGCCAGCAGGGGACTAGCGGGAGAGCCCCTAGTAGAAGAGACCCAGTACTTC.

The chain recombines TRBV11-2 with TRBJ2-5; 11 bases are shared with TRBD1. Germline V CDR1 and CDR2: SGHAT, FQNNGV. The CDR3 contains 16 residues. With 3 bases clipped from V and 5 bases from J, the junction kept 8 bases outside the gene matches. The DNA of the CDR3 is TGTGCCAGCAGCTTTATTTGGACAGGGGGCCTGGAGACCCAGTACTTC. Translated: CASSFIWTGGLETQYF.

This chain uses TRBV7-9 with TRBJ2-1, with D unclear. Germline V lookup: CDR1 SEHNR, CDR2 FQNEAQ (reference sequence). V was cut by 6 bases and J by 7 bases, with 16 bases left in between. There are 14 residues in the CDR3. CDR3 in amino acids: CASRYRSGSNEQFF. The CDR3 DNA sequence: TGTGCCAGCAGGTACCGGAGTGGATCTAATGAGCAGTTCTTC.

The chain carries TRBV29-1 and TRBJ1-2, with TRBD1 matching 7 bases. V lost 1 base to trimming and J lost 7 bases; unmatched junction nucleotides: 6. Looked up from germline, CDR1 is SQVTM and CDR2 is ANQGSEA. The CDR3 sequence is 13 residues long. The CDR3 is CSVEARDSRGYTF. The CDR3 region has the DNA TGCAGCGTTGAAGCCCGGGACAGTCGTGGCTACACCTTC.

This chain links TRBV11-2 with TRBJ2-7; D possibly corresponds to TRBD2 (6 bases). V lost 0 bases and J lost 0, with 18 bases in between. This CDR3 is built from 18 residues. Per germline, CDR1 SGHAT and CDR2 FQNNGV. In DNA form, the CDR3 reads TGTGCCAGCAGCTTAGATCTTACGGCGGGGATGGACTCCTACGAGCAGTACTTC. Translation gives CASSLDLTAGMDSYEQYF.

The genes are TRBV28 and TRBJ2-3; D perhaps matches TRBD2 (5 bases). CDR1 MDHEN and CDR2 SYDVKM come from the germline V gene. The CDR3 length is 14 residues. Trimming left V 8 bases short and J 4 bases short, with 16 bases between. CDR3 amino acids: CASFEGSSADTQYF. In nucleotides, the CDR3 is TGTGCCAGCTTCGAGGGAAGTAGCGCAGATACGCAGTATTTT.

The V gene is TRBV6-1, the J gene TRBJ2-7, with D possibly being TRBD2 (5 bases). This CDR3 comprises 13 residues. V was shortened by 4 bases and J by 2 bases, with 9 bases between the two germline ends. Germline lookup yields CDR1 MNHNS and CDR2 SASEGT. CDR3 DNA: TGTGCCAGCAGTGCGGGGTATACCTACGAGCAGTACTTC. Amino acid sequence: CASSAGYTYEQYF.

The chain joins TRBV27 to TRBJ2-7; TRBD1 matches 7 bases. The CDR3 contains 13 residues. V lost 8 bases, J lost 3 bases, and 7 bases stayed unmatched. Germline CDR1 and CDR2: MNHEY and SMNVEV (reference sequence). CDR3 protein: CASGATGYYEQYF. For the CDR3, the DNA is TGTGCCAGCGGGGCGACAGGGTACTACGAGCAGTACTTC.

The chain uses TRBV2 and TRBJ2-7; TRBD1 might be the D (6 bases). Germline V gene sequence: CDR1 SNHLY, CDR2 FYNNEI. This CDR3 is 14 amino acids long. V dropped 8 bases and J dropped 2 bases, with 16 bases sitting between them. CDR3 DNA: TGTGCCAGCGACTTAGGGGGAAGAACCTACGAGCAGTACTTC. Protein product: CASDLGGRTYEQYF.

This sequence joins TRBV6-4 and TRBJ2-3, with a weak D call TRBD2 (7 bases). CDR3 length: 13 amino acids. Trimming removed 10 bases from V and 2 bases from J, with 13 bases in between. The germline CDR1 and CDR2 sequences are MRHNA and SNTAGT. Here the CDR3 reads CATGGGATDTQYF. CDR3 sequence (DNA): TGTGCCACCGGAGGGGGGGCCACAGATACGCAGTATTTT.

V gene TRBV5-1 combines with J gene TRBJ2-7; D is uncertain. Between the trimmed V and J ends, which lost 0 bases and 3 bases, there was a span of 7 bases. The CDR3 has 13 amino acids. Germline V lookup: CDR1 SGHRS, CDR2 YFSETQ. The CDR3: CASSLDGLYEQYF. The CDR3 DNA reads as TGCGCCAGCAGCTTGGATGGCCTCTACGAGCAGTACTTC.